The source of this TCR beta chain is a study of T-cell memory formation after mild COVID-19. Study-level findings and limits: Cross-reactive memory appears to have joined, as suggested by some responding clones showing up in pre-infection memory. Contracting CD4+ clones sat mainly in CM and EM; CD8+ in EMRA. Later expanders leaned CD4+, whereas day 15 to 85 contracting clones were balanced CD4/CD8.

This clonotype was counted between two and nine times. Antigen unknown. MiXCR was run by TCRdb on the 5' RACE reads, yielding one entry per CDR3 protein. The repertoire has roughly 450,000 distinct CDR3 sequences, about 20% of them found once; the top ten carry approximately 13%. The CDR3 loop spans 16 amino acids. V lost 6 bases to trimming and J lost 5 bases, with 20 bases between them. The sequencing input was PBMCs or a T cell subset sorted from them (not recorded which). This TCR came from an adult woman who had mild COVID-19 (a few samples of this study predate the infection). Cell type and time point are not known. V is TRBV12-3 or TRBV12-4 and J is TRBJ2-1; D unclear. CDR3: CASRRMGNLGNNEQFF. In DNA form, the CDR3 reads TGTGCCAGCAGGAGGATGGGGAATCTGGGGAACAATGAGCAGTTCTTC.